The text below deals with one T cell receptor (beta chain). The sample belongs to a study of blood T cell repertoires in COVID-19. Trimming pared 3 bases from V and 6 bases from J, leaving 12 bases between. The length of the CDR3 is 13 residues. Data came from immunoSEQ multiplex PCR; TCRdb stores just in-frame clones and leaves some out. The data hold about 270,000 clones, with roughly 90% observed a single time. The clonotype was recovered from a woman in her seventies with COVID-19, enrolled during active disease. This chain joins TRBV12-3 or TRBV12-4 and TRBJ2-7; a weak D match, TRBD1 (5 bases). Sequencing was performed on peripheral blood. The CDR3, as DNA: TGTGCCAGCAGTTTTGGCAGGGCAAGCGAGCAGTACTTC. Its translation: CASSFGRASEQYF.